This T cell receptor (beta chain) was profiled in a study of T-cell memory formation after mild COVID-19. V lost 0 bases to trimming and J lost 4 bases, with 11 bases between them. Germline CDR1 reads DFQATT; CDR2 reads SNEGSKA (reference sequence). CDR3 length equals 14 residues. This clonotype appeared a few times. MiXCR was run by TCRdb on the 5' RACE reads, yielding one entry per CDR3 protein. The table has about 200,000 distinct CDR3 sequences, around 9.1% seen once. Sequencing was performed on PBMCs or a T cell subset sorted from them (not recorded which). The receptor was derived from a man younger than 35 who had mild COVID-19 (a few samples of this study predate the infection). Cell type and time point are not known. The V call is TRBV20-1, the J call TRBJ2-3; D might be TRBD1 or TRBD2, each matching 5 bases. As DNA, the CDR3 is TGCAGTGCTAGAGATGCAGTGGGGGCAGATACGCAGTATTTT. Translation gives CSARDAVGADTQYF.